These T cell receptor beta chains were read from a single sample in a study of identifying expanded T cells in peripheral blood. The data were produced by immunoSEQ multiplex PCR, yet TCRdb's version contains in-frame clones alone and is incomplete. The sample includes roughly 100,000 clones, around 88% seen only once; the top ten take 13% to 15%. The sample consisted of blood. Receptors originate from a person aged 18 to 70 in good health. Both conserved end residues are part of each CDR3. D genes are given only for firm matches. Size values are once, few and many counts, or a class for expanded clones, and some rows have none.

D gene,V gene,CDR3 length,clone size,J gene,CDR3 protein,CDR3 DNA
TRBD2,TRBV7-9,13,once,TRBJ2-1,CASVSLAGDEQFF,TGTGCCAGTGTCTCCCTAGCGGGGGATGAGCAGTTCTTC
-,TRBV21-1,14,-,TRBJ1-5,CASRNRTDDQPQHF,TGTGCCAGCCGAAACCGGACAGACGATCAGCCCCAGCATTTT
-,TRBV2,11,few,TRBJ2-7,CASSETYEQYF,TGTGCCAGCAGTGAAACCTACGAGCAGTACTTC
TRBD1,TRBV7-9,14,-,TRBJ1-1,CASRSGTAGTEAFF,TGTGCCAGCAGATCAGGGACAGCGGGGACTGAAGCTTTCTTT
-,TRBV28,12,-,TRBJ1-4,CASTAPNEKLFF,TGTGCCAGTACAGCTCCTAATGAAAAACTGTTTTTT
-,TRBV6-1,12,-,TRBJ1-1,CASRSPNTEAFF,TGTGCCAGCCGTTCGCCGAACACTGAAGCTTTCTTT
-,TRBV5-8,12,-,TRBJ2-7,CASSLPAYEQYF,TGTGCCAGCAGCTTGCCAGCTTACGAGCAGTACTTC
TRBD1,TRBV5-6,15,-,TRBJ2-7,CASSFYGQGAYEQYF,TGTGCCAGCAGCTTTTATGGACAGGGGGCATACGAGCAGTACTTC
-,TRBV5-8,15,few,TRBJ2-7,CASSLGGTSMYEQYF,TGTGCCAGCAGCTTGGGGGGAACTAGTATGTACGAGCAGTACTTC
TRBD1,TRBV19,14,-,TRBJ2-5,CASTPPGQGETQYF,TGTGCCAGTACCCCCCCGGGACAGGGAGAGACCCAGTACTTC
-,TRBV7-2,15,-,TRBJ2-5,CASSLDPGVQETQYF,TGTGCCAGCAGCTTAGATCCGGGAGTCCAAGAGACCCAGTACTTC
TRBD2,TRBV19,13,-,TRBJ2-1,CASREIAGGFQFF,TGTGCCAGTAGGGAGATAGCGGGAGGTTTTCAGTTCTTC
TRBD1,TRBV5-1,15,-,TRBJ1-2,CASSLVMTGMGGYTF,TGCGCCAGCAGCTTGGTTATGACAGGGATGGGTGGCTACACCTTC
-,TRBV6-1,13,-,TRBJ2-3,CASSASSTDTQYF,TGTGCCAGCAGCGCAAGTAGCACAGATACGCAGTATTTT
TRBD1,TRBV7-2,13,-,TRBJ1-1,CASSPDRGRQAFF,TGTGCCAGCAGCCCAGACAGGGGAAGACAAGCTTTCTTT
-,TRBV10-3,12,-,TRBJ1-2,CAAVGDGYGYTF,TGTGCCGCCGTGGGCGATGGCTATGGCTACACCTTC
TRBD2,TRBV28,16,-,TRBJ2-7,CASSLALAVLTYEQYF,TGTGCCAGCAGTTTAGCACTAGCGGTGTTAACCTACGAGCAGTACTTC
-,TRBV15,15,-,TRBJ2-5,CATSRDRGQQETQYF,TGTGCCACCAGCAGAGATAGAGGGCAGCAAGAGACCCAGTACTTC
-,TRBV21-1,11,-,TRBJ2-7,CASSKEGGQYF,TGTGCCAGCAGCAAGGAGGGTGGGCAGTACTTC
-,TRBV7-8,16,-,TRBJ1-1,CASSLVPRGRNTEAFF,TGTGCCAGCAGCTTAGTACCCCGCGGGAGAAACACTGAAGCTTTCTTT
-,TRBV2,14,once,TRBJ1-2,CASKVGEGRDEKTF,TGTGCCAGCAAAGTAGGTGAGGGGCGCGATGAAAAAACCTTC
TRBD1,TRBV19,12,-,TRBJ1-2,CASSPGGGGYTF,TGTGCCAGTAGCCCAGGGGGCGGAGGCTACACCTTC
-,TRBV7-2,15,-,TRBJ1-5,CASSFSPNSNQPQHF,TGTGCCAGCAGCTTCTCCCCGAATAGCAATCAGCCCCAGCATTTT
-,TRBV6-5,15,-,TRBJ1-3,CASSYRGASGNTIYF,TGTGCCAGCAGTTACCGCGGGGCTTCGGGAAACACCATATATTTT
TRBD2,TRBV6-1,14,-,TRBJ2-7,CASSEAGGAYEQYF,TGTGCCAGCAGTGAAGCGGGGGGGGCCTACGAGCAGTACTTC
-,TRBV5-6,18,few,TRBJ1-4,CASSLGPGLRDGREKLFF,TGTGCCAGCAGCTTGGGACCGGGACTGAGGGATGGGAGAGAAAAACTGTTTTTT
-,TRBV30,13,-,TRBJ2-2,CAWTRKPTGELFF,TGTGCCTGGACCCGGAAACCTACCGGGGAGCTGTTTTTT
-,TRBV5-1,15,-,TRBJ2-2,CASSEPVANTGELFF,TGCGCCAGCAGCGAGCCCGTCGCGAACACCGGGGAGCTGTTTTTT
-,TRBV28,13,few,TRBJ2-7,CASSDPNSYEQYF,TGTGCCAGCAGTGACCCAAACTCCTACGAGCAGTACTTC
TRBD2,TRBV5-5,17,-,TRBJ2-1,CASSLRLAGESYNEQFF,TGTGCCAGCAGCTTGAGACTAGCGGGAGAAAGCTACAATGAGCAGTTCTTC
TRBD1,TRBV7-9,13,-,TRBJ2-7,CASSISGTGEQYF,TGTGCCAGCAGCATTTCCGGGACAGGGGAACAGTACTTC
-,TRBV19,13,-,TRBJ1-2,CASSTDRSYGYTF,TGTGCCAGTAGTACCGACAGGTCCTATGGCTACACCTTC
-,TRBV7-2,14,-,TRBJ1-2,CASSPLRDNYGYTF,TGTGCCAGCAGCCCCCTAAGGGACAACTATGGCTACACCTTC
-,TRBV5-5,16,once,TRBJ1-6,CASSFVGGEINSPLHF,TGTGCCAGCAGCTTCGTCGGGGGCGAAATTAATTCACCCCTCCACTTT
TRBD1,TRBV9,13,-,TRBJ1-1,CASSVQGASEAFF,TGTGCCAGCAGCGTTCAGGGGGCGTCTGAAGCTTTCTTT
TRBD1,TRBV28,16,-,TRBJ1-4,CASTASGQGRNEKLFF,TGTGCCAGCACAGCTTCGGGACAGGGAAGAAATGAAAAACTGTTTTTT
-,TRBV7-9,12,-,TRBJ1-2,CASSLNPTDYTF,TGTGCCAGCAGCTTAAATCCGACAGACTACACCTTC
TRBD1,TRBV15,16,-,TRBJ2-1,CATSRVLGQGENEQFF,TGTGCCACCAGCAGAGTGTTGGGACAGGGTGAAAATGAGCAGTTCTTC
-,TRBV23-1,11,-,TRBJ1-2,CASSHVRWSRF,TGCGCCAGCAGCCACGTACGATGGTCCCGCTTC
-,TRBV7-6,14,-,TRBJ1-4,CASSPTVAYEKLFF,TGTGCCAGCAGCCCGACAGTGGCTTATGAAAAACTGTTTTTT
TRBD2,TRBV5-4,16,-,TRBJ2-6,CASSSGLAGGANVLTF,TGTGCCAGCAGCTCGGGACTAGCGGGCGGGGCCAACGTCCTGACTTTC
-,TRBV6-1,12,-,TRBJ1-3,CASAILAGTIYF,TGTGCCAGCGCGATCCTAGCGGGCACCATATATTTT
-,TRBV11-2,15,-,TRBJ1-1,CASSLGEGGYTEAFF,TGTGCCAGCAGCTTAGGAGAGGGAGGGTACACTGAAGCTTTCTTT
TRBD1,TRBV5-1,13,few,TRBJ1-2,CASSWDREFGYTF,TGCGCCAGCAGCTGGGACAGGGAGTTCGGCTACACCTTC
-,TRBV7-2,11,-,TRBJ2-1,CASSPRSTQFF,TGTGCCAGCAGCCCCAGGTCCACGCAGTTCTTC
-,TRBV27,13,-,TRBJ2-5,CASSTGPLGTQYF,TGTGCCAGCAGCACCGGGCCCTTGGGGACCCAGTACTTC
-,TRBV6-1,17,once,TRBJ1-4,CASSDPSLGATNEKLFF,TGTGCCAGCAGTGATCCATCCCTTGGAGCAACTAATGAAAAACTGTTTTTT